This T cell receptor beta chain was sequenced in a study of blood T cell repertoires in COVID-19. Across the whole study: COVID-19 samples, acute and convalescent, were from the United States, Italy and Spain. T cells, B-cell-depleted T cells, or PBMCs provided the cDNA or gDNA that served as material.

Trimming shortened V by 3 bases and J by 0 bases, and 9 bases separated the two germline ends. Germline V gene sequence: CDR1 MNHNS, CDR2 SASEGT. CDR3 length equals 15 residues. As handled by the study authors: It was from reference gene primer amplification that nucleated cell counts were estimated. Method: immunoSEQ multiplex PCR; TCRdb's copy keeps in-frame clones and lacks some. V and J calls and clone size are as listed in that table; D and trimming were resolved from the DNA. The data show more than 100,000 clones, 80% to 90% seen once. Specimen: peripheral blood. The TCR was taken from a middle-aged man with acute or convalescent COVID-19. V gene TRBV6-1 combines with J gene TRBJ1-3, with a tentative D call TRBD1 (6 bases). The CDR3 bases are TGTGCCAGCAGTGATGGACAGTCCTCTGGAAACACCATATATTTT. Translated: CASSDGQSSGNTIYF.